This T cell receptor (beta chain) was documented in a study of blood T cell repertoires in COVID-19 (dated by TCRdb to the early 2020s). Regarding the study in general: The collaborator samples originated in the United States, Italy and Spain and spanned the acute and convalescent phases of COVID-19. Where HLA class I and class II types were available, the types were taken from metadata supplied by the sample provider, not from assay-based typing. Deeply sampled blood TCRbeta repertoires from subjects exposed to, actively infected with, or recovered from COVID-19 were included in the dataset. The samples were drawn from the first 160 participants of the ongoing ImmuneRACE study and from 1,254 subjects provided by 6 global collaborators. The repertoires were made available in a free public database intended to serve as a resource for research on the immune response to SARS-CoV-2. Sample metadata almost always included a de-identified subject ID, COVID-19 status, age in years and sex. The material from the prospective study consisted of cDNA or gDNA derived from T cells, B-cell-depleted T cells, or PBMCs.

Remarks on this clone: Its antigen has not been determined. Base-call qualities are not available, and no considerably larger clone is one nucleotide away.

TCRbeta CDR3 regions were amplified from genomic DNA using the immunoSEQ Assay, a bias-controlled multiplex PCR. Under the source paper's analysis protocol: The number of nucleated cells in each sample was estimated by amplification of reference gene primers within the assay. To quantify the absolute abundance of each unique TCRbeta CDR3 rearrangement, sequence reads were collapsed and filtered. Productive Simpson clonality was computed per sample as the square root of Simpson's diversity index over productive rearrangements. Drawn from immuneACCESS, this table holds only the in-frame rearrangements with V and J called that TCRdb kept. Clones are partly lost; checked studies trace under half to an unresolved V gene and leave the rest unexplained. From that table come the V and J calls and clone size; the DNA was used to work out D and trimming. This sample holds some 70,000 clones; 73% were observed only once. The top ten hold less than 25% of the sample.

The collaborating institutions used their own protocols to collect whole blood in K2EDTA tubes. For TCRbeta analysis, collaborator samples were shipped as frozen whole blood, as isolated PBMCs, or as DNA extracted from either sample type. Broad study findings and their caveats: The amount of clinical and demographic metadata varied by source and participant and was provided uncurated.

The CDR3, cysteine through phenylalanine, is 17 amino acids long. Only the CDR3 part of the read is kept: 51 bases, read in frame from the first base. At the junction V is shortened by 1 base and J by 0 bases, with 15 bases in between. Via the germline V gene, CDR1 is MGHRA and CDR2 YSYEKL. The sequence was obtained from a man in his fifties or sixties with acute or convalescent COVID-19. The sequenced sample was peripheral blood. This sequence uses TRBV4-1 and TRBJ1-1; no D gene call is confident. DNA sequence: TGCGCCAGCAGCCAAGTCCTATGGAGAGTGTTGAACACTGAAGCTTTCTTT. The translation is CASSQVLWRVLNTEAFF.